This T cell receptor (beta chain) was identified in a study of post-analysis software for immune sequencing data. Findings of the study overall: Significantly lower normalized Chao1 diversity was seen in multiple sclerosis patients than in controls. Patients carried 5 or 6 TRBV segments more frequently than controls did, and TRBV5-6, TRBV5-1 and TRBV20-1 were among them.

Every TCR beta cDNA library bore unique molecular identifiers. TCRdb recomputed calls from the PCR reads with MiXCR, one row per CDR3 protein. Among some 700,000 distinct CDR3 sequences listed, 55% to 60% were seen once. A note on this clonotype: The antigen remains unidentified.

V was trimmed by 9 bases and J by 1 base, leaving 13 bases between them. The germline gives CDR1 MNHNS, CDR2 SASEGT. The CDR3 length is 14 residues. This chain uses TRBV6-1 with TRBJ1-5, with D perhaps TRBD1 (6 bases). Sequenced: blood. This TCR came from a girl between 2 and 10 years old with multiple sclerosis. CDR3 nucleotides: TGTGCCAGTACCACAGGGAGAAGCAATCAGCCCCAGCATTTT. Encoded protein: CASTTGRSNQPQHF.